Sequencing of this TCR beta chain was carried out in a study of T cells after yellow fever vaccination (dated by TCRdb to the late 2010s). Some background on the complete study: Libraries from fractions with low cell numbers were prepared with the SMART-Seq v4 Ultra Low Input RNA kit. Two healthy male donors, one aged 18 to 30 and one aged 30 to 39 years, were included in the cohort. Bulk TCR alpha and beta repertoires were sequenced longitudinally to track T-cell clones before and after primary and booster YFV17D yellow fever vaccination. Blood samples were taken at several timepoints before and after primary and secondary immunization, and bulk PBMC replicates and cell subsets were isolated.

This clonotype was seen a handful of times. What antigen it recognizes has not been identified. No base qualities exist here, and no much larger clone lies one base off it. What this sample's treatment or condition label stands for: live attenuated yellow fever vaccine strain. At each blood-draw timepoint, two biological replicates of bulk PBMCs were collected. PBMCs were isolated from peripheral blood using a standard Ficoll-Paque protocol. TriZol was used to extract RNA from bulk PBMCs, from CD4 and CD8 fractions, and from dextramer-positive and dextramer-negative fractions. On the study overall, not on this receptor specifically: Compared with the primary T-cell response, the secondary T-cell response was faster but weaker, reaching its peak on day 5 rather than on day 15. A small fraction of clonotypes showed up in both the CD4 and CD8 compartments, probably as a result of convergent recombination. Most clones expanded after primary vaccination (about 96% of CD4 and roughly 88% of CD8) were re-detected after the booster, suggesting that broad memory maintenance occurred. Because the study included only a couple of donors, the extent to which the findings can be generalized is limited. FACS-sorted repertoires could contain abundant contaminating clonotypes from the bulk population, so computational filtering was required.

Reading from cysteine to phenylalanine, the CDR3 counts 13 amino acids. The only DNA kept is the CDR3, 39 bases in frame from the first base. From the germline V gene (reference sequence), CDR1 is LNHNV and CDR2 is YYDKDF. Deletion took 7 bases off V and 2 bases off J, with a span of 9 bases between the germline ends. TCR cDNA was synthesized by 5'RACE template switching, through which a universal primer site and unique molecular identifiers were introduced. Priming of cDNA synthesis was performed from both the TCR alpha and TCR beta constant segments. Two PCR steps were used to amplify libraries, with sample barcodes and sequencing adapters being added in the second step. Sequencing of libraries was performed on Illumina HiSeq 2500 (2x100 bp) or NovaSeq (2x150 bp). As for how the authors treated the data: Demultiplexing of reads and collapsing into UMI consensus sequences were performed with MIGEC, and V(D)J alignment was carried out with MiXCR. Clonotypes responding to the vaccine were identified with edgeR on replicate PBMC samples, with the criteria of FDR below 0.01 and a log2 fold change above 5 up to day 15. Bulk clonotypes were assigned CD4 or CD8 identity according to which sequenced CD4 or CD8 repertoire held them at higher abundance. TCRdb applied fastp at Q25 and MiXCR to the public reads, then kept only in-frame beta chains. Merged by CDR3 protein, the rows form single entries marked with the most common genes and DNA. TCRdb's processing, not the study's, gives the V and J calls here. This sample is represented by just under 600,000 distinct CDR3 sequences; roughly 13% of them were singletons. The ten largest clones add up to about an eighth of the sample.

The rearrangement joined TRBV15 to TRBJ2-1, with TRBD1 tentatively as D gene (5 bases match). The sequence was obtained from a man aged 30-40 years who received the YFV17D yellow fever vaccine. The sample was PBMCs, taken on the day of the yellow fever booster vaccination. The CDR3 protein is CATKGAPYNEQFF. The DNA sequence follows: TGTGCCACCAAAGGGGCCCCCTACAATGAGCAGTTCTTC.